This T cell receptor (beta chain) was identified during a study of resident and recirculating memory T cells in vitiligo. Study summary: Each patient gave two lesional and two nonlesional epidermal shave biopsies, plus PBMCs. Study conclusions and caveats: TCR sequences were not conserved across biopsy sites or patients.

Looked up from germline, CDR1 is SEHNR and CDR2 is FQNEAQ (reference sequence). After removal of 5 bases from V and 1 base from J, the junction contained 7 bases not matched to a gene. This CDR3 contains 15 residues. Data came from immunoSEQ multiplex PCR; TCRdb stores just in-frame clones and leaves some out. Of fewer than 80,000 clones in the sample, more than 85% were seen once. As to this clone: Its matching antigen is unknown.

Patients had to be free of confetti depigmentation, indicating active vitiligo. No vitiligo treatment was given during the prior three months. This TCR was recovered from a male donor with vitiligo. Material: blood. The V call is TRBV7-9, the J call TRBJ2-5; 7 bases agree with TRBD1. In DNA form, the CDR3 reads TGTGCCAGCAGCCCCATACAGGGGCCCCAAGAGACCCAGTACTTC. Translated, it gives CASSPIQGPQETQYF.